This is a list of T cell receptor beta chains from one sample in a study of OX40 agonist ivuxolimab in advanced cancers. Libraries were prepared by immunoSEQ multiplex PCR; TCRdb keeps only in-frame clonotypes and omits some of them. The table has about 69,000 clones, about three quarters seen once; the top ten hold approximately 2.1%. This specimen was CD4+ or CD8+ T cells sorted from blood, taken in a trial of the OX40 agonist ivuxolimab. All receptors derive from an adult with an advanced solid tumor such as melanoma, head and neck, liver or kidney cancer. Each CDR3 is given with its conserved first and last residue. A D gene is named only where the DNA matches it firmly. Size tells how often a clone was seen (once, few, many) or the class of an expanded clone, and some rows leave it out.

TGTGCCAGCAGTTTAGCTGGGGCGCCCACCGGGGAGCTGTTTTTT | CASSLAGAPTGELFF | TRBJ2-2 | - | - | TRBV27
TGTGCCAGCAGCGTAGTTGGGACAGTGAACAATGAGCAGTTCTTC | CASSVVGTVNNEQFF | TRBJ2-1 | TRBD1 | - | TRBV9
TGTGCCAGCAGCCCCGGACAGCAAGAGACCCAGTACTTC | CASSPGQQETQYF | TRBJ2-5 | - | - | TRBV11-3
TGTGCCAGCAGCTTGACACCTACCTACGAGCAGTACTTC | CASSLTPTYEQYF | TRBJ2-7 | - | - | TRBV5-5
TGTGCCAGCAGTCTTATCTTCCTTAACGGCAATCAGCCCCAGCATTTT | CASSLIFLNGNQPQHF | TRBJ1-5 | - | - | TRBV28
TGCGCCAGCAGCTTCGGACAGGGTGAGCAGTTCTTC | CASSFGQGEQFF | TRBJ2-1 | TRBD1 | - | TRBV5-1
TGCGCCAGCAGCCCAGGTGCGGACGGTAGGGCGACCCAGTACTTC | CASSPGADGRATQYF | TRBJ2-5 | - | - | TRBV5-1
TGTGCCAGCAGGTCACGGGGTTTTGGTATCCCCCAGCATTTT | CASRSRGFGIPQHF | TRBJ1-5 | - | - | TRBV27
TGTGCCAGTATCATGGGGGGACGAGGCACTGAAGCTTTCTTT | CASIMGGRGTEAFF | TRBJ1-1 | - | - | TRBV19
TGTGCCAGCAGCGAATCCGTGGGAGCTAACTATGGCTACACCTTC | CASSESVGANYGYTF | TRBJ1-2 | - | once | TRBV9
TGTGCCAGCAGTGAATCGGGTGAGCAGTACTTC | CASSESGEQYF | TRBJ2-7 | - | - | TRBV2
TGTGCCAGCAGCGGGGACAGGGACGGCTCACCCCTCCACTTT | CASSGDRDGSPLHF | TRBJ1-6 | TRBD1 | - | TRBV2
TGTGCCAGCAGGGGCGACAGGGCACAAGAGACCCAGTACTTC | CASRGDRAQETQYF | TRBJ2-5 | TRBD1 | - | TRBV5-4
TGTGCCTGGAGTGGACAGGTTTGGGAGACCCAGTACTTC | CAWSGQVWETQYF | TRBJ2-5 | - | - | TRBV30
TGTGCCAGCTCACCGTCGGGAAGCGAGCAGTACTTC | CASSPSGSEQYF | TRBJ2-7 | - | - | TRBV18
TGTGCCAGCTCCAAGACAGGGACTAACACCGGGGAGCTGTTTTTT | CASSKTGTNTGELFF | TRBJ2-2 | - | - | TRBV7-9
TGTGCCAGCAGTTTAAACGGGAGACCCTACGAGCAGTACTTC | CASSLNGRPYEQYF | TRBJ2-7 | - | few | TRBV27
TGTGCCAGCAGTCTCCGACAGGGTTGGGATTTCTTT | CASSLRQGWDFF | TRBJ1-1 | TRBD1 | few | TRBV28
TGTGCCAGCATGGGACAGGGGAAGACTGAAGCTTTCTTT | CASMGQGKTEAFF | TRBJ1-1 | TRBD1 | few | TRBV6-6
TGCGCCAGCAGCTACGGGACCCAAGGTATCGAGCAGTACTTC | CASSYGTQGIEQYF | TRBJ2-7 | - | - | TRBV5-1
- | CASSSSYQETQYF | TRBJ2-5 | - | - | TRBV27
TGTGCCAGCAGCTTAAGACCGCTAGTGGATACGCAGTATTTT | CASSLRPLVDTQYF | TRBJ2-3 | - | - | TRBV11-1